This record covers a single TCR beta chain. CDR3 size: 15 residues. Germline lookup yields CDR1 KGHSH and CDR2 LQKENI. After removal of 6 bases from V and 4 bases from J, the junction contained 9 bases not matched to a gene. The data derive from a study of control samples from healthy donors and cancer patients. Assay used: immunoSEQ multiplex PCR; TCRdb lists only in-frame clones, some missing. The sample shows more than 90,000 clones, around 89% of them seen only once. This TCR came from a man aged 25 to 40 in good health. This sequence joins TRBV18 and TRBJ2-5; 9 bases fit TRBD1. The sequenced sample was blood. CDR3 bases: TGTGCCAGCTCCTTTGGACAGGGGAGTCGAGAGACCCAGTACTTC. It is translated as CASSFGQGSRETQYF.